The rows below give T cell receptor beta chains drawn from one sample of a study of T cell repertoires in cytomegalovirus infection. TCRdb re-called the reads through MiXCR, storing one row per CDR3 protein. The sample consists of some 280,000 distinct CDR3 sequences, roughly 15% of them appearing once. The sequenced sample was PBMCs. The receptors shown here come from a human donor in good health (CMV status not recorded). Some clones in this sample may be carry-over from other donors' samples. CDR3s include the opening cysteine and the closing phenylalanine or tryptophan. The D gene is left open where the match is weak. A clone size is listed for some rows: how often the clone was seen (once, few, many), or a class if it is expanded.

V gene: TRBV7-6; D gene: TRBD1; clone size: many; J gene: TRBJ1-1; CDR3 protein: CASSSDRRTGNTEAFF; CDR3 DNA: TGTGCCAGCAGCTCGGACCGGCGGACAGGGAACACTGAAGCTTTCTTT
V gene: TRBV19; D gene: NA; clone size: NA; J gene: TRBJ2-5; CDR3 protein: CASSRNSQETQYF; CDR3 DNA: TGTGCCAGTAGTAGGAACAGCCAAGAGACCCAGTACTTC
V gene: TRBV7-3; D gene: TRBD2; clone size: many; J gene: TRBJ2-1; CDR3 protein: CASSLVAGGLGNEQFF; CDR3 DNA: TGTGCCAGCAGCTTAGTAGCGGGAGGGCTGGGGAATGAGCAGTTCTTC
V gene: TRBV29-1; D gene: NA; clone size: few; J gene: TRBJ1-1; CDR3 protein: CSVEQGNTEAFF; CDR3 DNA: TGCAGCGTTGAACAGGGGAACACTGAAGCTTTCTTT
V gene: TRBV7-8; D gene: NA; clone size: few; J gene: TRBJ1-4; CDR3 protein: CASTDVEGGEKLFF; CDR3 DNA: TGTGCCAGCACCGATGTAGAGGGAGGGGAAAAACTGTTTTTT
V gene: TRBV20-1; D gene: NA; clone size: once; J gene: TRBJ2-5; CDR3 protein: CSARDLGGETQYF; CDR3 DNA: TGCAGTGCTAGAGATCTCGGGGGAGAGACCCAGTACTTC
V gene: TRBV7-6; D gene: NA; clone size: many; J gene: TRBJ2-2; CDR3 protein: CASSLSSGGTGELFF; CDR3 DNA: TGTGCCAGCAGCTTAAGTTCTGGGGGCACCGGGGAGCTGTTTTTT
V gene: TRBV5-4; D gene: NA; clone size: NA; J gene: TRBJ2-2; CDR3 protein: CASSLTGQNTGVLFF; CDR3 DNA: TGTGCCAGCAGCCTTACGGGACAAAACACCGGGGTGCTGTTTTTT
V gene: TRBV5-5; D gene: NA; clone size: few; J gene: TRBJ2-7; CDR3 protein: CASSTRLTATPSYEQYF; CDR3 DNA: TGTGCCAGCAGCACACGACTAACCGCCACTCCCTCCTACGAGCAGTACTTC
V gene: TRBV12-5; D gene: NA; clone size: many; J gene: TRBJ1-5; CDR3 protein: CAIAQGNQPQHF; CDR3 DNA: TGTGCTATTGCCCAGGGCAATCAGCCCCAGCATTTT
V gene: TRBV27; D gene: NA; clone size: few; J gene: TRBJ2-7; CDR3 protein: CASRNLDGAYEQYF; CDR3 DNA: TGTGCCAGCAGAAACTTGGACGGTGCCTACGAGCAGTACTTC
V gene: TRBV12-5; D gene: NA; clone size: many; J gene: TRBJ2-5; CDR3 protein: CASGREGETQYF; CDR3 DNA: TGTGCTAGTGGTCGAGAGGGAGAGACCCAGTACTTC
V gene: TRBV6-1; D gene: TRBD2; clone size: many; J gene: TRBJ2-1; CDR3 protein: CASSGSGTRKPGEQFF; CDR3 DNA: TGTGCCAGCAGTGGATCCGGGACTAGAAAGCCTGGTGAGCAGTTCTTC
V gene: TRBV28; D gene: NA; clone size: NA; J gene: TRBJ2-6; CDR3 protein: CASSPGADSGANVLTF; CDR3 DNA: TGTGCCAGCAGTCCCGGGGCCGACTCTGGGGCCAACGTCCTGACTTTC
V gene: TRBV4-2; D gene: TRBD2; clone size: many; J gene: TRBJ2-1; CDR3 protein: CASSQGAVTSGRGRDEQFF; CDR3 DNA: TGTGCCAGCAGCCAAGGGGCAGTAACTAGCGGGAGGGGTAGGGATGAGCAGTTCTTC
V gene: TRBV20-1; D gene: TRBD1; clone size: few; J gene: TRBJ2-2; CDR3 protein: CSARTDRDFAGELFF; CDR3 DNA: TGCAGTGCTAGGACCGACAGGGATTTTGCCGGGGAGCTGTTTTTT
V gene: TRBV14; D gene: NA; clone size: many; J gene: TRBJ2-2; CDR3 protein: CASSQRRGNGGELFF; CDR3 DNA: TGTGCCAGCAGCCAAAGGCGGGGAAATGGCGGGGAGCTGTTTTTT
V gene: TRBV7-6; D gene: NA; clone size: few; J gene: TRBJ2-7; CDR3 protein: CASSSPSSYEQYF; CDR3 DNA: TGTGCCAGCAGCTCCCCCTCTTCCTACGAGCAGTACTTC
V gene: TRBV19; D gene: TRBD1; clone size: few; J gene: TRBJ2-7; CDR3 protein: CASSIGTDYEQYF; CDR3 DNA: TGTGCCAGTAGTATTGGGACAGACTACGAGCAGTACTTC
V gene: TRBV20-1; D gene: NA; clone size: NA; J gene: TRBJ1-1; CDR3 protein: CSARDLIGEGTEAFF; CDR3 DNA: TGCAGTGCTAGAGATCTTATAGGGGAAGGCACTGAAGCTTTCTTT
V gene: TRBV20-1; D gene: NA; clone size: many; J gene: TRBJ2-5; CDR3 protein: CSARGGGGEEETQYF; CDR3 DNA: TGCAGTGCTAGAGGGGGCGGGGGCGAGGAAGAGACCCAGTACTTC
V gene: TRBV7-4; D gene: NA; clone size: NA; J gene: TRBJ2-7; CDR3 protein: CASSFTGQAVYEQYF; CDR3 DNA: TGTGCCAGCAGCTTTACGGGTCAGGCGGTCTACGAGCAGTACTTC
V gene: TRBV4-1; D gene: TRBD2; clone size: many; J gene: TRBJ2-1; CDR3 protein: CASSHKSGLAANEQFF; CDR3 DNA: TGCGCCAGCAGCCATAAGTCGGGACTAGCGGCCAATGAGCAGTTCTTC
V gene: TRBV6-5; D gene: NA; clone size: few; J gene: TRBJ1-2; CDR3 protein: CASSYSGAANYGYTF; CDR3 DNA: TGTGCCAGCAGTTACTCGGGGGCAGCTAACTATGGCTACACCTTC
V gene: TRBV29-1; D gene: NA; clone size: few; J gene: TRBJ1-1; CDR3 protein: CSVEEVQRNTEAFF; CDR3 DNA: TGCAGCGTTGAAGAGGTACAGAGGAACACTGAAGCTTTCTTT
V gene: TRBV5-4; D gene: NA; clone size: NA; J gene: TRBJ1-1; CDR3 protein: CASSLPTGPGTEAFF; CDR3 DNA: TGTGCCAGCAGCTTGCCCACGGGACCGGGGACTGAAGCTTTCTTT
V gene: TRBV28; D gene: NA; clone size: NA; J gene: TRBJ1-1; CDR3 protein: CASSNLGVGTEAFF; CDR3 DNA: TGTGCCAGCAGTAATCTGGGCGTCGGCACTGAAGCTTTCTTT
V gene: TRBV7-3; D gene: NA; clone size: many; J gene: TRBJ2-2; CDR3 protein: CASSLTRLNTGELFF; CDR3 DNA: TGTGCCAGCAGCTTAACGCGGTTGAACACCGGGGAGCTGTTTTTT
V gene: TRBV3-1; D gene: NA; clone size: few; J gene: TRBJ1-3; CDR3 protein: CASSLGQNTLSGNTIYF; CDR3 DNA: TGTGCCAGCAGCCTCGGACAGAACACTCTCTCTGGAAACACCATATATTTT
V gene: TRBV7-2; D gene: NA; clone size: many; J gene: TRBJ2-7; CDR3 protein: CASSLQRAYEQYF; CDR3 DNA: TGTGCCAGCAGCTTACAGCGGGCCTACGAGCAGTACTTC
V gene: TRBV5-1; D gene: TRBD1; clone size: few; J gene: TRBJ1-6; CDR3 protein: CASSLRSGTATRLSPLHF; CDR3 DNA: TGCGCCAGCAGCTTGAGAAGTGGGACAGCCACGAGGTTATCACCCCTCCACTTT
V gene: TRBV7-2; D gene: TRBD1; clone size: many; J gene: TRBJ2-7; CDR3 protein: CASKDTGANYEQYF; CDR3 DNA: TGTGCCAGCAAGGATACAGGGGCCAACTACGAGCAGTACTTC
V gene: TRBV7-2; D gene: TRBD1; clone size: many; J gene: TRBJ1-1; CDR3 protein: CASSLVGRGGTEAFF; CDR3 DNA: TGTGCCAGCAGCTTAGTCGGCAGGGGGGGCACTGAAGCTTTCTTT
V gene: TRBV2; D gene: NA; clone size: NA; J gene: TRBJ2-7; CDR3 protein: CASSPDREGEQYF; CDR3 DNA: TGTGCCAGCAGCCCGGACAGGGAGGGCGAGCAGTACTTC
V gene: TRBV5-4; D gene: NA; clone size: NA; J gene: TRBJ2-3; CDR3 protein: CASSPSLAGITDTQYF; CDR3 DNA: TGTGCCAGCAGCCCGTCCCTGGCGGGAATCACAGATACGCAGTATTTT
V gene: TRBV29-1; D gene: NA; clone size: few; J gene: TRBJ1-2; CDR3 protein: CSVDQSGGANYGYTF; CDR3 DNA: TGCAGCGTTGACCAGTCCGGGGGGGCTAACTATGGCTACACCTTC
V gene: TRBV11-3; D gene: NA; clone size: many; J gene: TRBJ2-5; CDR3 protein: CASSRAPTETQYF; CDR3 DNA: TGTGCCAGCAGCAGGGCCCCGACGGAGACCCAGTACTTC
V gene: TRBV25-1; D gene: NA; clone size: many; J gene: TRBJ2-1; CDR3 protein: CASSQGGEQFF; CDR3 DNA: TGTGCCAGCAGCCAAGGCGGTGAGCAGTTCTTC
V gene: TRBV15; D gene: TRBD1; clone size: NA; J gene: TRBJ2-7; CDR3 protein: CATSSRTGTYEQYF; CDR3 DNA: TGTGCCACCAGCTCCAGGACAGGGACCTACGAGCAGTACTTC
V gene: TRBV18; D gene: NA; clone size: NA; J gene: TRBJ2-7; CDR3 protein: CASSPGLEQYF; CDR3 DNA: TGTGCCAGCTCACCAGGTCTCGAGCAGTACTTC
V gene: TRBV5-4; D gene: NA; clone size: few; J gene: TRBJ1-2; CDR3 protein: CASSLAFKGPFDGYTF; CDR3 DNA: TGTGCCAGCAGCTTGGCTTTTAAGGGGCCGTTCGACGGCTACACCTTC
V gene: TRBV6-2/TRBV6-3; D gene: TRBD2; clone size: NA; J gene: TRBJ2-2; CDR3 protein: CASSGGRLAPNTGELFF; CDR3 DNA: TGTGCCAGCAGTGGAGGTCGACTAGCGCCGAACACCGGGGAGCTGTTTTTT
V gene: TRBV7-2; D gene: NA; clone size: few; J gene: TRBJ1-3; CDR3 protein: CASSLGSQGTAGNTIYF; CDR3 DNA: TGTGCCAGCAGCTTAGGGTCCCAGGGGACCGCTGGAAACACCATATATTTT
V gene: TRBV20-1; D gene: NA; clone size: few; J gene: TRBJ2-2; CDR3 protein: CSARLAGWYTGELFF; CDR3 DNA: TGCAGTGCTAGACTTGCGGGGTGGTACACCGGGGAGCTGTTTTTT
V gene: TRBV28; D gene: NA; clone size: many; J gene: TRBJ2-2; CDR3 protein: CASSLTGTGELFF; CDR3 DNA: TGTGCCAGCAGTTTGACTGGCACCGGGGAGCTGTTTTTT
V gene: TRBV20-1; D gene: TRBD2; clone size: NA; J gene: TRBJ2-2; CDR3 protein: CSARVLAGLSGELFF; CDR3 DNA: TGCAGTGCTAGAGTGCTAGCGGGACTGTCCGGGGAGCTGTTTTTT
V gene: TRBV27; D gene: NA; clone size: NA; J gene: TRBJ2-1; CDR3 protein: CASSLLGVDEQFF; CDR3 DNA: TGTGCCAGCAGTCTCCTGGGAGTCGATGAGCAGTTCTTC
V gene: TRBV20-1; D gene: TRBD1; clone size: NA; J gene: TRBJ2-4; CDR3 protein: CSARENGQGLAKNIQYF; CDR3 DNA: TGCAGTGCTAGAGAGAATGGACAGGGCCTAGCCAAAAACATTCAGTACTTC
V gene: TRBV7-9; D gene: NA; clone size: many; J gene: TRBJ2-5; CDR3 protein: CASSLGTANSPNLRQYF; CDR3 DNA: TGTGCCAGCAGCTTAGGGACGGCGAATTCCCCTAATCTGCGCCAGTACTTC
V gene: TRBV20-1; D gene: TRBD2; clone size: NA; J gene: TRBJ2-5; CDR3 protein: CSAWPLRSGGRRETQYF; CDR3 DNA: TGCAGTGCTTGGCCCCTCCGCAGCGGGGGACGAAGGGAGACCCAGTACTTC
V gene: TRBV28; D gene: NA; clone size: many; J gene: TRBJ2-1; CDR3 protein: CASSLSQAYEQFF; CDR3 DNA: TGTGCCAGCAGTTTATCCCAGGCCTATGAGCAGTTCTTC
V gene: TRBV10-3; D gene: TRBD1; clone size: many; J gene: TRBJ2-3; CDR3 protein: CAIRATGEGTDTQYF; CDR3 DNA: TGTGCCATCAGGGCTACAGGGGAAGGGACAGATACGCAGTATTTT
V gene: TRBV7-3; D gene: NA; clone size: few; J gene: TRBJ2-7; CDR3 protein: CASRKTGSSLEQYF; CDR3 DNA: TGTGCCAGCAGAAAAACGGGATCCTCCCTCGAGCAGTACTTC
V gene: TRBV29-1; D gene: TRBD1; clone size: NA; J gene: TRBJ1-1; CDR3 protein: CSVAGQGNTEAFF; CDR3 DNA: TGCAGCGTCGCCGGACAGGGGAACACTGAAGCTTTCTTT